This T cell receptor (beta chain) comes out of a study of neurological immune-mediated disorders. Study-level findings and limits: Association of the multiple sclerosis repertoire cluster with clinical or MRI features was not observed for any feature. None of the CDR3 amino acid sequences of expanded clones were shared across subjects, and this suggested private repertoires in all groups.

The CDR3 has 15 residues. V was pared by 4 bases and J by 2 bases, with 13 bases between. The germline V gene encodes CDR1 SGHTA and CDR2 FQGTGA. With regard to this clonotype: Its matching antigen is unknown.

5'RACE with 10-nucleotide random UMIs generated the cDNA. TCRdb processed the 5' RACE reads anew with MiXCR; each CDR3 protein has one entry. The table has tens of thousands of distinct CDR3 sequences, around 5.5% seen once; the top ten hold just under 7.5%. The rearrangement uses TRBV7-3 and TRBJ2-3, with D hard to call. The specimen sequenced was PBMCs. The sequence was obtained from a man younger than 35 with multiple sclerosis. The CDR3: CASSSDGEITDTQYF. The DNA of the CDR3 is TGTGCCAGCAGCTCGGACGGTGAAATCACAGATACGCAGTATTTT.